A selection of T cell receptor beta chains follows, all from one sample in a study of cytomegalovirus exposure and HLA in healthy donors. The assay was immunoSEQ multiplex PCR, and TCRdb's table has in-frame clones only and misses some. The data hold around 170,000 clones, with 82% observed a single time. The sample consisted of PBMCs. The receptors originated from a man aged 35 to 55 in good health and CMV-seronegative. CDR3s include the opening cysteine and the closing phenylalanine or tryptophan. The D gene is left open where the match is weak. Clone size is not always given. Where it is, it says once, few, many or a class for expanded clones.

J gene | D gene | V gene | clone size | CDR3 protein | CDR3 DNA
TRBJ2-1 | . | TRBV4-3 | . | CASSQALFRATYNEQFF | TGCGCCAGCAGCCAAGCACTTTTCAGGGCCACCTACAATGAGCAGTTCTTC
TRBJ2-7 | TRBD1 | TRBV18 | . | CASSPGQGLGEQYF | TGTGCCAGCTCACCGGGACAGGGTTTGGGCGAGCAGTACTTC
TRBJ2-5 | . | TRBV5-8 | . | CASSPRVAETQYF | TGTGCCAGCAGCCCCCGGGTCGCAGAGACCCAGTACTTC
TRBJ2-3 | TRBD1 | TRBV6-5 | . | CASSYRQGNTDTQYF | TGTGCCAGCAGTTATAGACAGGGAAATACAGATACGCAGTATTTT
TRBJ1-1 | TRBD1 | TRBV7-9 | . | CASSPRQGRGVTEAFF | TGTGCCAGCAGCCCCCGACAGGGAAGGGGAGTAACTGAAGCTTTCTTT
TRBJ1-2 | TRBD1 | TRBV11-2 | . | CASRPTGTGNYGYTF | TGTGCCAGCAGACCGACCGGGACAGGAAACTATGGCTACACCTTC
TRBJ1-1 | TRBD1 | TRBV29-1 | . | CSVEGTGGVGTEAFF | TGCAGCGTTGAAGGGACAGGGGGAGTCGGGACTGAAGCTTTCTTT
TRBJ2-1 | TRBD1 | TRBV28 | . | CASSLERGRDEQFF | TGTGCCAGCAGTTTAGAAAGGGGGCGCGATGAGCAGTTCTTC
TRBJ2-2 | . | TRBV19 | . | CASSMGQDSTGELFF | TGTGCCAGTAGTATGGGGCAGGATAGCACCGGGGAGCTGTTTTTT
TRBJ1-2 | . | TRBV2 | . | CASSGQGGANYGYTF | TGTGCCAGCAGTGGACAAGGGGGAGCTAACTATGGCTACACCTTC
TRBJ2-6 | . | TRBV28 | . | CASHSAASGANVLTF | TGTGCCAGCCATAGTGCCGCCTCTGGGGCCAACGTCCTGACTTTC
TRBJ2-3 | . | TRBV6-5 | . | CASSSRQYPRTQYF | TGTGCCAGCAGTTCGAGACAGTACCCACGGACGCAGTATTTT
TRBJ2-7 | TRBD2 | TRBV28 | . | CASSPRLAGVAQYF | TGTGCCAGCAGCCCTCGACTAGCGGGAGTTGCGCAGTACTTC
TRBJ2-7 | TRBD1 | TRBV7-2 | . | CASSPTGERSDEQYF | TGTGCCAGCAGCCCCACAGGGGAGAGGAGCGACGAGCAGTACTTC
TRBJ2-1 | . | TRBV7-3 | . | CASSLAIGGSSYNEQFF | TGTGCCAGCAGCTTAGCGATTGGCGGCAGCTCCTACAATGAGCAGTTCTTC
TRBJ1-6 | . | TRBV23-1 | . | CASSQSRDGDSPLHF | TGCGCCAGCAGTCAATCCCGCGACGGGGATTCACCCCTCCACTTT
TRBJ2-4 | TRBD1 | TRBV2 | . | CASRKEPGQGMGAKNIQYF | TGTGCCAGCAGGAAGGAACCGGGACAGGGCATGGGGGCCAAAAACATTCAGTACTTC
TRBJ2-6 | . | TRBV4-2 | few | CASSPSSGANVLTF | TGTGCCAGCAGTCCTAGCTCTGGGGCCAACGTCCTGACTTTC
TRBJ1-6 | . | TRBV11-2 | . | CASSSTNSPLHF | TGTGCCAGCAGCTCCACAAATTCACCCCTCCACTTT
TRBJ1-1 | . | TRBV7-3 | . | CASSLRTVGTEAFF | TGTGCCAGCAGCTTAAGGACAGTTGGCACTGAAGCTTTCTTT
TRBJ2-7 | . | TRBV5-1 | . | CASSFRGIHYEQYF | TGCGCCAGCAGCTTTAGAGGGATCCACTACGAGCAGTACTTC
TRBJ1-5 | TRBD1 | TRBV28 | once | CASSSPNQGRQGGEHF | TGTGCCAGCAGTTCGCCCAACCAGGGTAGACAGGGTGGAGAGCATTTT
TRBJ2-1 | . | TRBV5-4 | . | CASSLSSNEQFF | TGTGCCAGCAGCTTATCTTCCAATGAGCAGTTCTTC
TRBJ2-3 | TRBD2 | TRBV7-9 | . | CASSSGLAGGDTQYF | TGTGCCAGCAGCTCGGGACTAGCGGGAGGAGATACGCAGTATTTT
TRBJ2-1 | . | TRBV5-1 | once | CASSLADKGEQFF | TGCGCCAGCAGCTTGGCCGACAAAGGTGAGCAGTTCTTC
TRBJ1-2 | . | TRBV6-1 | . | CASSVDRIYGYTF | TGTGCCAGCAGTGTAGACAGGATCTATGGCTACACCTTC
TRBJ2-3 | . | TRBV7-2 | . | CASSLSGNTDTQYF | TGTGCCAGCAGCTTATCGGGGAACACAGATACGCAGTATTTT
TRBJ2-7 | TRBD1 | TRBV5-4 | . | CASSQGAPGYEQYF | TGTGCCAGCAGCCAGGGGGCGCCCGGCTACGAGCAGTACTTC
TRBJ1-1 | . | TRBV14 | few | CASSQDPRSWNTEAFF | TGTGCCAGCAGCCAAGATCCAAGGAGTTGGAACACTGAAGCTTTCTTT
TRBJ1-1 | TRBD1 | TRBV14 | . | CASSPMAGTDEVRNTEAFF | TGTGCCAGCAGCCCCATGGCCGGGACAGATGAGGTTAGGAACACTGAAGCTTTCTTT
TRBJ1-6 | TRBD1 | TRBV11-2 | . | CASSRGQGNYNSPLHF | TGTGCCAGCAGCCGGGGACAGGGGAACTATAATTCACCCCTCCACTTT
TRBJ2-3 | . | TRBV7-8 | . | CASSEAMGDTQYF | TGTGCCAGCAGTGAGGCGATGGGAGATACGCAGTATTTT
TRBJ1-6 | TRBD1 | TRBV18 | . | CASSPPTTGGLRSPLHF | TGTGCCAGCTCACCACCGACGACAGGGGGCTTGCGTTCACCCCTCCACTTT
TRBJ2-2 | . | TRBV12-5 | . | CASGLVLDNTGELFF | TGTGCTAGTGGTTTGGTACTAGACAACACCGGGGAGCTGTTTTTT
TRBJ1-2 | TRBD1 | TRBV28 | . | CASSPDRVYGYTF | TGTGCCAGCAGTCCCGACAGGGTATATGGCTACACCTTC
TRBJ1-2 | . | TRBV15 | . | CATSRGELNGYTF | TGTGCCACCAGCAGAGGAGAATTAAATGGCTACACCTTC
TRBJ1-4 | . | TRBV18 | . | CASSPQQGSETVEKLFF | TGTGCCAGCTCACCGCAACAGGGCTCCGAGACGGTTGAAAAACTGTTTTTT
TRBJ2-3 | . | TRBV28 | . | CASSLGLGASTDTQYF | TGTGCCAGCAGTTTAGGTCTTGGGGCGAGCACAGATACGCAGTATTTT
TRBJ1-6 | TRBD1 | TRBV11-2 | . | CASSLGQGTPLHF | TGTGCCAGCAGCTTAGGACAGGGGACACCCCTCCACTTT
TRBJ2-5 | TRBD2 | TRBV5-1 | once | CASRFPTSGATDQETQYF | TGCGCCAGCAGATTTCCGACTAGCGGGGCGACCGATCAAGAGACCCAGTACTTC
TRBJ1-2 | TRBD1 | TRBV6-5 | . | CASPRTGVTGGYTF | TGTGCCAGCCCCCGGACAGGGGTGACGGGGGGCTACACCTTC
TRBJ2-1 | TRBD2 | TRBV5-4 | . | CASSRTSASYNEQFF | TGTGCCAGCAGCCGGACTAGCGCTTCCTACAATGAGCAGTTCTTC
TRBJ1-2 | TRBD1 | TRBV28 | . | CASSDQYRGGGYTF | TGTGCCAGCAGTGACCAATACAGGGGTGGAGGCTACACCTTC
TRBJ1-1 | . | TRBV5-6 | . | CASSLGSEAFF | TGTGCCAGCAGCTTGGGCAGTGAAGCTTTCTTT
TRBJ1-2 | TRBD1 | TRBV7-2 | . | CASSTRQGVGGYTF | TGTGCCAGCAGCACCAGACAGGGGGTAGGTGGCTACACCTTC
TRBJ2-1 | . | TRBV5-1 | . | CASSLAGNEQFF | TGCGCCAGCAGCTTGGCGGGAAATGAGCAGTTCTTC
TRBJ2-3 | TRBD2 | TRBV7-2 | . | CASSLPGLAGGYTDTQYF | TGTGCCAGCAGCCTTCCGGGACTAGCGGGGGGATACACAGATACGCAGTATTTT
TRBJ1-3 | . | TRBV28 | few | CATHEGVLGDTIYF | TGTGCCACCCATGAAGGGGTCTTAGGTGACACCATATATTTT
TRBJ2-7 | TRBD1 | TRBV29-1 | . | CSARQGSYEQYF | TGCAGCGCAAGACAGGGAAGCTACGAGCAGTACTTC
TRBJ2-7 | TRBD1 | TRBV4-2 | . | CASSQSTGVYEQYF | TGTGCCAGCAGCCAATCGACAGGGGTCTACGAGCAGTACTTC
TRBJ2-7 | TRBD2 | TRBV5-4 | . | CASGLGLAGGPYEQYF | TGTGCCAGCGGCCTCGGACTAGCGGGGGGACCCTACGAGCAGTACTTC
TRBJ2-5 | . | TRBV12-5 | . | CASGLAGRETQYF | TGTGCTAGTGGTTTAGCAGGGCGCGAGACCCAGTACTTC
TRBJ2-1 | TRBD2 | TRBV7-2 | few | CASSYGTSGGDNEQFF | TGTGCCAGCAGCTATGGGACTAGCGGGGGGGACAATGAGCAGTTCTTC
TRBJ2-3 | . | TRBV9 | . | CASSGLVTDTQYF | TGTGCCAGCAGCGGACTAGTGACAGATACGCAGTATTTT
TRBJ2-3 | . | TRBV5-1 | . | CASSPDRGASTDTQYF | TGCGCCAGCAGCCCAGACCGGGGGGCTAGCACAGATACGCAGTATTTT
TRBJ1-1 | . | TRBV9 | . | CASSVTGKNTEAFF | TGTGCCAGCAGCGTAACAGGAAAGAACACTGAAGCTTTCTTT
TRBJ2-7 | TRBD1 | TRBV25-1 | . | CASRPGGTYEQYF | TGTGCCAGCAGGCCAGGGGGTACCTACGAGCAGTACTTC
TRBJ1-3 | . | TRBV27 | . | CASSYTGQASGNTIYF | TGTGCCAGCAGTTATACAGGCCAGGCCTCTGGAAACACCATATATTTT
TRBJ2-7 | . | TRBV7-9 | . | CASSSNQGFSSEQYF | TGTGCCAGCAGCTCCAACCAGGGGTTTTCCAGCGAGCAGTACTTC
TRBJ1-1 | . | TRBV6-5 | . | CASSYGSTSTEAFF | TGTGCCAGCAGTTACGGTTCAACCAGCACTGAAGCTTTCTTT